Shown below are 7 T cell receptor beta chains from a single sample sequenced in a study of T cells in Graves' hyperthyroidism and ophthalmopathy. The source material, RNA transcripts, was used to amplify TCR beta CDR3 regions. TCR CDR3 underwent first-round RT-PCR with the HTBI primer set. A single record per CDR3 protein comes from TCRdb applying MiXCR to the multiplex PCR reads. Here the sample spans fewer than 650,000 distinct CDR3 sequences, roughly 15% being singletons. Sequencing was performed on blood. These receptors came from a woman aged 40 to 55 with Graves' ophthalmopathy.

The V call is TRBV6-5, the J call TRBJ1-2; TRBD1 is a possible D gene (6 bases). Trimming took 2 bases from V and 4 from J, leaving 8 bases between them. CDR1 is MNHEY, CDR2 SVGAGI, per germline. This CDR3 has 13 residues. The CDR3 loop is CASSYGQIYGYTF. The CDR3 DNA sequence: TGTGCCAGCAGTTACGGACAGATCTATGGCTACACCTTC.

This clonotype was observed many times. The chain uses TRBV2 and TRBJ2-7; 7 nucleotides match TRBD1. V gave up 9 bases and J gave up 3 bases; unmatched junction bases: 14. Germline V CDR1 and CDR2: SNHLY, FYNNEI. This CDR3 region has 15 residues. The CDR3 loop reads CASRGPQGRDYEQYF. The CDR3 coding sequence is TGTGCCAGTAGGGGGCCCCAAGGCAGGGACTACGAGCAGTACTTC.

At least ten counts were recorded for this clonotype. This rearrangement joins TRBV27 to TRBJ1-1; D not resolved. This CDR3 contains 13 residues. With 1 base removed from V and 1 base from J, the gap between germline ends came to 4 bases. In germline, CDR1 is MNHEY, CDR2 SMNVEV (reference sequence). CDR3 protein: CASSLWANTEAFF. CDR3 DNA sequence: TGTGCCAGCAGTTTATGGGCGAACACTGAAGCTTTCTTT.

This clonotype was counted a single time. V usage is TRBV30 and J usage is TRBJ1-1, with D hard to call. CDR1 and CDR2 from the germline V gene are GTSNPN and SVGIG (reference sequence). This CDR3 is built from 17 residues. Between the trimmed V and J ends, which lost 3 bases and 3 bases, there was a span of 23 bases. The CDR3 reads CAWRGDGGSLRDTEAFF. In nucleotides, the CDR3 is TGTGCCTGGAGGGGAGACGGAGGTAGCCTTAGGGACACTGAAGCTTTCTTT.

The table lists this clonotype with a few counts. CDR3 nucleotides: TGTGCCAGCAGCCCAGGACAGGGGCTCAATCAGCCCCAGCATTTT. It codes for CASSPGQGLNQPQHF. The V call is TRBV7-8, the J call TRBJ1-5, with 9 nucleotides matching TRBD1. This CDR3 is 15 amino acids long. The germline V gene encodes CDR1 SGHVS and CDR2 FQNEAQ. Germline trimming cut 5 bases from V and 3 bases from J; bases unmatched to any gene: 5.

At least ten counts were recorded for this clonotype. J is TRBJ1-2 and V is TRBV11-2; TRBD1 matches at 9 bases. CDR1 SGHAT and CDR2 FQNNGV come from the germline V gene. The CDR3 is 17 residues long. The trim removed 4 bases at V and 0 bases at J, leaving 9 bases unmatched. CDR3 in DNA: TGTGCCAGCAGCTGGGCGGACAGGGGATCCACTAACTATGGCTACACCTTC. Translating gives CASSWADRGSTNYGYTF.

In this sample, this clonotype turned up many times. This chain uses TRBV12-3 or TRBV12-4 with TRBJ1-1; D uncertain. V was pared by 7 bases and J by 5 bases, with 14 bases between. This CDR3 region has 13 residues. DNA for the CDR3: TGTGCCAGCACCTTAGAAGGCGGTACTGAAGCTTTCTTT. This gives the protein CASTLEGGTEAFF.